This passage covers 30 T cell receptor beta chains from one sample sequenced in a study of regulatory T cells in long-lasting Graves disease. This sample's time point: persistent/refractory GD, antithyroid drugs over 5 years with positive TRAb. RNA from PBMCs was the source of the TCR library. Building the TCR beta libraries relied on iRepertoire HTBI primers, and CDR3 regions underwent Arm-PCR. One entry per CDR3 protein, called by TCRdb with MiXCR from the multiplex PCR reads. The top ten hold approximately 14% of the sample, which has 400,000 to 500,000 distinct CDR3 sequences, 21% seen once. Here the sequenced sample was peripheral blood mononuclear cells (PBMCs), taken when the disease was refractory, from a patient treated with antithyroid drugs. These TCRs come from a female donor with Graves disease.

The genes are TRBV5-6 and TRBJ2-7; 7 nucleotides agree with TRBD2. CDR3 length: 15 amino acids. V shed 1 base and J 7 bases; nucleotides not matched to a gene: 11. Germline values: CDR1 SGHDT, CDR2 YYEEEE. CDR3 nucleotides: TGTGCCAGCAGCTTGAGCGGGGACGGTCCGTGGGAGCAGTACTTC. Protein product: CASSLSGDGPWEQYF.

This clonotype was detected only a few times. This sequence joins TRBV5-6 and TRBJ2-2; the match to TRBD1 covers 8 bases. Per the germline V gene, CDR1 is SGHDT and CDR2 is YYEEEE. CDR3 length: 16 residues. Unmatched junction bases numbered 10, after V lost 3 bases and J lost 6 bases. CDR3 loop: CASSSPGQVIPGELFF. The CDR3 region has the DNA TGTGCCAGCAGCTCTCCGGGACAGGTTATCCCCGGGGAGCTGTTTTTT.

This clonotype came up many times. The chain has TRBV10-3 and TRBJ2-2; the match to TRBD2 covers 10 bases. With V trimmed by 2 bases and J by 1 base, 10 bases remained unmatched. CDR1 is ENHRY, CDR2 SYGVKD, per germline. This CDR3 has 19 residues. CDR3 nucleotide sequence: TGTGCCATCAGTGAGGGTCGTGCTAGCGGGAGTAGGAACACCGGGGAGCTGTTTTTT. The encoded protein is CAISEGRASGSRNTGELFF.

This clonotype occurred many times. The rearrangement joins TRBV12-3 or TRBV12-4 to TRBJ2-7, with D perhaps matching TRBD2 (6 bases). V was cut by 5 bases and J by 3 bases, with 14 bases left in between. The length of the CDR3 is 14 residues. The CDR3 bases are TGTGCCAGCAGTGCCGGGGGTGCCGTCTACGAGCAGTACTTC. Its protein is CASSAGGAVYEQYF.

This clonotype was observed at least ten times. The chain joins TRBV3-1 to TRBJ2-1, with 13 bases that match TRBD2. There are 15 residues in the CDR3. After removal of 8 bases from V and 5 bases from J, the junction contained 6 bases not matched to a gene. Germline V gene lookup returns CDR1 LGHDT and CDR2 YNNKEL (reference sequence). The CDR3, as DNA: TGTGCCAGCTCACCAGGACTAGCGGGAGACAATGAGCAGTTCTTC. Its translation is CASSPGLAGDNEQFF.

For this clonotype: Since a much larger clone is just one base distant, this may be a read error. V is TRBV19 and J is TRBJ1-1; D is unresolved. CDR3 length equals 13 residues. CDR1 LNHDA and CDR2 SQIVND come from the germline V gene (reference sequence). The CDR3 spells CASGIDRDTEAFF. The CDR3 coding sequence is TGTGCCAGTGGTATTGACCGGGACACTGAAGCTTTCTTT.

This clonotype was observed at least ten times. The chain recombines TRBV28 with TRBJ2-7; 12 nucleotides match TRBD2. Germline loops: CDR1 MDHEN, CDR2 SYDVKM. The CDR3 covers 15 residues. V trimming: 6 bases; J trimming: 1 base; junction bases outside the gene matches: 4. The CDR3 spells CASSRGLAGSYEQYF. In nucleotides, the CDR3 is TGTGCCAGCAGCAGGGGACTAGCGGGTTCCTACGAGCAGTACTTC.

Only a few counts were recorded for this clonotype. One end of the junction fails to match germline, which may point to a read error. The gene calls are TRBV20-1 and TRBJ1-2; D is ambiguous. This CDR3 spans 10 amino acids. Germline loops: CDR1 DFQATT, CDR2 SNEGSKA (reference sequence). For the CDR3, the DNA is TGCAGTGCTAGAGGACTCGAGGAGGACTTC. Its protein is CSARGLEEDF.

This chain uses TRBV6-2 or TRBV6-3 with TRBJ2-3; TRBD2 is a possible D gene (7 bases). V lost 4 bases, J lost 1 base, and 27 bases lay in between. The CDR3 has 20 residues. Per the germline V gene, CDR1 is MNHEY and CDR2 is SVGEGT. The CDR3 is CASSWGGLGRDSGGTDTQYF. In DNA, the CDR3 is TGTGCCAGCAGTTGGGGGGGGCTCGGGCGGGACTCCGGAGGCACAGATACGCAGTATTTT.

Only a few counts were recorded for this clonotype. The CDR3 region has the DNA TGTGCCAGCAGCGCCGACGGATTCAATATCTTGCGGACCCAGTACTTC. Translation gives CASSADGFNILRTQYF. The chain employs TRBV9 and TRBJ2-5; D unresolved. The CDR3 contains 16 residues. Trimming stripped 3 bases from V and 7 bases from J, with 22 bases between. CDR1 is SGDLS and CDR2 is YYNGEE in the germline V gene.

This clonotype was seen a few times. The chain carries TRBV20-1 and TRBJ1-2; D uncertain. Germline V gives CDR1 DFQATT, CDR2 SNEGSKA (reference sequence). The CDR3 spans 13 residues. Trimming left V 1 base short and J 8 bases short, with 14 bases between. The CDR3 sequence: CSARAMAGDGYTF. CDR3 nucleotides: TGCAGTGCTAGAGCCATGGCAGGTGACGGCTACACCTTC.

In its sample, this clonotype was seen many times. J is TRBJ2-5 and V is TRBV6-1; 7 positions agree with TRBD2. V lost 8 bases to trimming and J lost 2 bases; unmatched junction nucleotides: 8. Germline CDR1 MNHNS, CDR2 SASEGT. This CDR3 has 14 amino acids. The chain's CDR3 is CASLLGLGQETQYF. The CDR3, as DNA: TGTGCCAGCTTGCTAGGACTAGGACAAGAGACCCAGTACTTC.

The V gene is TRBV20-1, the J gene TRBJ2-2; D remains unclear. Germline V gene sequence: CDR1 DFQATT, CDR2 SNEGSKA (reference sequence). V lost 6 bases and J 6 bases, leaving 11 bases between the germline ends. The CDR3 length is 12 residues. The CDR3 loop is CSAAQVPGELFF. CDR3 coding DNA: TGCAGTGCAGCCCAGGTCCCCGGGGAGCTGTTTTTT.

With regard to this clonotype: The junction departs from the called germline gene at one end, perhaps through a read error. The chain carries TRBV10-3 and TRBJ2-1, with D perhaps matching TRBD1 or TRBD2 (5 bases each). Per germline, CDR1 ENHRY and CDR2 SYGVKD. There are 14 residues in the CDR3. The chain's CDR3 is CAISGDGAYNEQSF. CDR3 sequence (DNA): TGTGCCATCAGTGGGGACGGGGCCTACAATGAGCAGTCCTTC.

Ten or more counts support this clonotype. The V and J genes are TRBV15 and TRBJ1-1; D ambiguous. V lost 0 bases to trimming and J lost 4 bases, with 12 bases between them. The CDR3 runs 15 residues. Germline-derived CDR1 and CDR2 are LNHNV and YYDKDF (reference sequence). The CDR3 bases are TGTGCCACCAGCAGAGAGCCAGGTATAAGCACTGAAGCTTTCTTT. Translated, it gives CATSREPGISTEAFF. The full variable domain, with the rest looked up from reference TRBV15 and TRBJ1-1, is DAMVIQNPRYQVTQFGKPVTLSCSQTLNHNVMYWYQQKSSQAPKLLFHYYDKDFNNEADTPDNFQSRRPNTSFCFLDIRSPGLGDTAMYLCATSREPGISTEAFFGQGTRLTVV.

V is TRBV4-1 and J is TRBJ2-7; possibly TRBD2 for D (6 bases). V was trimmed by 2 bases and J by 10 bases, leaving 18 bases between them. The germline gives CDR1 MGHRA, CDR2 YSYEKL. This CDR3 is built from 14 residues. The CDR3 nucleotides read TGCGCCAGCAGCCAAAGCCCCGGAGGGCATCAACAGTACTTC. It translates to CASSQSPGGHQQYF.

In its sample, this clonotype was seen a few times. This chain joins TRBV15 and TRBJ2-6; the match to TRBD1 covers 8 bases. There are 16 residues in the CDR3. Per germline, CDR1 LNHNV and CDR2 YYDKDF (reference sequence). V trimming: 5 bases; J trimming: 2 bases; junction bases outside the gene matches: 5. The CDR3 DNA reads TGTGCCACCAGCGGAACGGACAGGGCTGGGGCCAACGTCCTGACTTTC. As protein: CATSGTDRAGANVLTF. Together with reference TRBV15 and TRBJ2-6, the CDR3 gives the full variable domain: DAMVIQNPRYQVTQFGKPVTLSCSQTLNHNVMYWYQQKSSQAPKLLFHYYDKDFNNEADTPDNFQSRRPNTSFCFLDIRSPGLGDTAMYLCATSGTDRAGANVLTFGAGSRLTVL.

This clonotype was seen ten or more times. The chain combines TRBV6-2 or TRBV6-3 with TRBJ2-5, with D possibly matching TRBD2 (5 bases). Germline lookup yields CDR1 MNHEY and CDR2 SVGEGT. V dropped 5 bases and J dropped 3 bases, with 16 bases sitting between them. This CDR3 has 15 amino acids. CDR3 coding DNA: TGTGCCAGCAGTGAACGGCTGCTAGCCAAAGAGACCCAGTACTTC. It codes for CASSERLLAKETQYF.

This clonotype was recorded many times. The rearrangement uses TRBV7-9 and TRBJ2-5, with D unclear. CDR1 is SEHNR and CDR2 is FQNEAQ in the germline V gene (reference sequence). This CDR3 contains 13 residues. V was shortened by 0 bases and J by 5 bases, with 7 bases between the two germline ends. The CDR3 here is CASSLAGFETQYF. The CDR3 region has the DNA TGTGCCAGCAGCTTAGCAGGGTTTGAGACCCAGTACTTC.

This clonotype has more than one count but fewer than ten. The V call is TRBV20-1, the J call TRBJ1-5; the match to TRBD1 covers 10 bases. Germline-derived CDR1 and CDR2 are DFQATT and SNEGSKA (reference sequence). V shed 5 bases and J 3 bases; nucleotides not matched to a gene: 10. The CDR3 totals 16 residues. CDR3 sequence: CSAGWGDRGLNQPQHF. In DNA form, the CDR3 reads TGCAGTGCTGGGTGGGGGGACAGGGGTCTCAATCAGCCCCAGCATTTT.

V gene TRBV20-1 combines with J gene TRBJ2-2, with TRBD2 matching 7 bases. Germline values: CDR1 DFQATT, CDR2 SNEGSKA (reference sequence). CDR3 size: 15 residues. The V and J ends lost 4 bases and 2 bases, in that order; junction bases with no gene match: 7. The CDR3 DNA follows: TGCAGTGCTACATCGAGCGGGAAAAACACCGGGGAGCTGTTTTTT. The encoded protein is CSATSSGKNTGELFF.

This clonotype was observed many times. This chain joins TRBV10-3 and TRBJ1-4, with D possibly TRBD1 on 5 matching bases. Germline CDR1 is ENHRY and CDR2 is SYGVKD. This CDR3 region has 15 residues. Trimming pared 0 bases from V and 8 bases from J, leaving 13 bases between. CDR3 sequence: CAISESWQGEEKLFF. The CDR3, as DNA: TGTGCCATCAGTGAGTCGTGGCAGGGTGAAGAAAAACTGTTTTTT.

This clonotype has only a few counts. This rearrangement joins TRBV20-1 to TRBJ2-3; D might be TRBD2 (6 bases). The germline V gene has CDR1 DFQATT and CDR2 SNEGSKA (reference sequence). CDR3 length: 12 residues. V was pared by 3 bases and J by 9 bases, with 13 bases between. In nucleotides, the CDR3 is TGCAGTGCTAGTAGCGGCTCATACACGCAGTATTTT. Its translation is CSASSGSYTQYF.

This clonotype has only a few counts. This chain connects TRBV10-3 to TRBJ1-1; tentative D call: TRBD1 (6 bases). The germline CDR1 and CDR2 sequences are ENHRY and SYGVKD. The CDR3 is made up of 16 amino acids. The ends were cut back, 2 bases at V and 4 bases at J, with 17 bases in the middle. The CDR3 here is CAISETSTGPGTEAFF. In DNA form, the CDR3 reads TGTGCCATCAGTGAGACGTCAACAGGGCCAGGCACTGAAGCTTTCTTT.

The chain employs TRBV28 and TRBJ1-2, with 7 bases aligning to TRBD1. Germline V gene sequence: CDR1 MDHEN, CDR2 SYDVKM. V trimming: 3 bases; J trimming: 4 bases; junction bases outside the gene matches: 14. This CDR3 has 17 amino acids. Written as DNA, the CDR3 is TGTGCCAGCAGTTTCGGAGCAGGGGGTCCCCAGGGCTATGGCTACACCTTC. This sequence encodes CASSFGAGGPQGYGYTF.

There are a few counts of this clonotype. The rearrangement joins TRBV27 to TRBJ2-2, with TRBD2 matching over 8 bases. The junction had 8 bases not matched to a gene; V was cut back by 1 base and J by 4 bases. The CDR3 runs to 17 residues. Germline V lookup: CDR1 MNHEY, CDR2 SMNVEV (reference sequence). The CDR3 loop reads CASSLWVGRAATGELFF. CDR3 nucleotide sequence: TGTGCCAGCAGTTTATGGGTCGGGAGGGCCGCCACCGGGGAGCTGTTTTTT.

This clonotype was recorded once. CDR3 nucleotide sequence: TGCAGTGCTAGAACTAGTCCCGGGACTAGCGTCTTGTACGAGCAGTACTTC. Translation gives CSARTSPGTSVLYEQYF. The chain joins TRBV20-1 to TRBJ2-7; 10 nucleotides agree with TRBD2. Trimming removed 2 bases from V and 4 bases from J; junction bases left unmatched: 14. The CDR3 runs to 17 residues. Germline V gene data show CDR1 as DFQATT and CDR2 as SNEGSKA (reference sequence).

The chain employs TRBV6-2 or TRBV6-3 and TRBJ2-3; 8 positions match TRBD1. This CDR3 is built from 17 residues. V lost 0 bases to trimming and J lost 10 bases; unmatched junction nucleotides: 15. Per the germline V gene, CDR1 is MNHEY and CDR2 is SVGEGT. The CDR3 bases are TGTGCCAGCAGTTACTCCGAAGGGGCAGGGGGCTCGTTTCCGCAGTATTTT. Residues: CASSYSEGAGGSFPQYF.

This clonotype occurred many times. The chain couples TRBV7-3 to TRBJ2-2, with 9 positions matching TRBD2. This CDR3 is 14 amino acids long. Germline values: CDR1 SGHTA, CDR2 FQGTGA. V lost 5 bases and J lost 7; bases outside the gene matches: 5. The CDR3 sequence: CASSGSGRLGELFF. The CDR3 DNA is TGTGCCAGCAGCGGAAGCGGGAGGCTCGGGGAGCTGTTTTTT.

The rearrangement links TRBV25-1 to TRBJ2-7, with TRBD1 matching over 9 bases. V dropped 4 bases and J dropped 7; count of bases not matched to a gene: 5. Germline assignment: CDR1 MGHDK and CDR2 SYGVNS. The CDR3 runs to 13 residues. The DNA of the CDR3 is TGTGCCAGCAGTGTACAGGGGGCGCGGGAGCAGTACTTC. Amino acids: CASSVQGAREQYF.